This TCR beta chain was identified during a study of blood T cell repertoires in COVID-19. Whole-study context: Acute and convalescent COVID-19 samples came from the United States, Italy and Spain. T cells, B-cell-depleted T cells, or PBMCs provided the cDNA or gDNA that served as material.

V dropped 10 bases and J dropped 3; count of bases not matched to a gene: 6. In germline, CDR1 is WNHNN, CDR2 SYGVQD (reference sequence). CDR3 length: 13 residues. Authors' data handling: From reference gene primer amplification, estimates of nucleated cell counts were derived. Produced via immunoSEQ multiplex PCR; TCRdb's table is partial and in-frame only. The DNA was the basis for D and trimming; V, J and clone size are from that table. Of 80,000 to 90,000 clones in the sample, about 85% were seen once. This TCR was sampled from a woman aged 65 to 85 with acute or convalescent COVID-19. V usage is TRBV10-1 and J usage is TRBJ1-3, with 7 positions matching TRBD1. The sequencing sample was made of peripheral blood. CDR3 sequence reads: CATQTGVGNTIYF. In DNA form, the CDR3 reads TGCGCCACCCAAACAGGGGTTGGAAACACCATATATTTT.